The clone carrying this T cell receptor (beta chain) has at least ten counts. The target antigen is unknown. The second PCR ran roughly 6 to 11 cycles with a sample-barcoded 5' primer and J-beta primers. Via MiXCR, TCRdb re-called the 5' RACE reads, giving one row per CDR3 protein. The table lists around 1.5 million distinct CDR3 sequences, around 36% of them singletons, with roughly 10% in the top ten. Isolated per sample were at least 6 million PBMCs. The total RNA that was extracted per sample amounted to at least 5 micrograms. This sample is drawn from a study of blood T cells in healthy people across ages. CDR1 MGHRA and CDR2 YSYEKL come from the germline V gene. V was pared by 4 bases and J by 5 bases, with 6 bases between. The CDR3 spans 12 residues. General study findings and limits: The authors considered diversity estimates from one million T cells to be underestimates. Naive CD4+ cell counts and diversity both ran higher in long-lived than in aged donors.

This sequence was found in a woman aged 25-40 years in good health. V usage is TRBV4-1 and J usage is TRBJ2-1; no definite D call. The sequencing input was blood. The CDR3 protein is CASSRPDNEQFF. In nucleotides, the CDR3 is TGCGCCAGCAGCCGTCCCGACAATGAGCAGTTCTTC.